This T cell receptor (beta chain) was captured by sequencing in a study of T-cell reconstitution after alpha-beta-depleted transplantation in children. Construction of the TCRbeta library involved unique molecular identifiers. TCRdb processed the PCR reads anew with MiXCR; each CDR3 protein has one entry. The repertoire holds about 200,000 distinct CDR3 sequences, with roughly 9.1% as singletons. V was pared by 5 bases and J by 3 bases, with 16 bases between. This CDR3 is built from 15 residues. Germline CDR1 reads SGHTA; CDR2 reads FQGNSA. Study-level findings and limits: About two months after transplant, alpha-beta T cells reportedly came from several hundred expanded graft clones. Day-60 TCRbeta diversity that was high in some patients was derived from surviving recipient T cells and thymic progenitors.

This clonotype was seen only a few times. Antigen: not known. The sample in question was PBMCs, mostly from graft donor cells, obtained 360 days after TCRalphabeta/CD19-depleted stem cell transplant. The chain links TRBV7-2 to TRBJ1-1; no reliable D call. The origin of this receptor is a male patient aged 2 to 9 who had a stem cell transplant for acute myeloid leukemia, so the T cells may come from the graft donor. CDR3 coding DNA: TGTGCCAGCAGCAAAACCGGGCAGAGGTACACTGAAGCTTTCTTT. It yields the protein CASSKTGQRYTEAFF.